The next 23 T cell receptor beta chains were all read from a single sample in a study of beta chain features in type 1 diabetes. Sequencing targeted expressed TCRB transcripts, as all isolated RNA had been reverse transcribed. Profiling relied on immunoSEQ multiplex PCR, and the TCRdb table lists in-frame clones only, not all of them. The data contain about 140,000 clones, around a tenth of them singletons. The sample taken for sequencing was central memory CD4+ T cells from blood. The source is a woman in her forties in good health.

This clone was counted only a few times. The chain couples TRBV6-1 to TRBJ1-2; D possibly corresponds to TRBD1 (6 bases). The germline CDR1 and CDR2 sequences are MNHNS and SASEGT. V was pared by 2 bases and J by 3 bases, with 13 bases between. The CDR3 extends over 15 amino acids. CDR3 residues: CASSEPGQSYYGYTF. In DNA form, the CDR3 reads TGTGCCAGCAGTGAACCAGGACAGTCTTACTATGGCTACACCTTC.

This clone appeared a few times. J is TRBJ2-7 and V is TRBV7-6, with TRBD2 matching 14 bases. The ends lost 5 bases at V and 7 bases at J; junction bases unmatched: 10. Germline CDR1 reads SGHVS; CDR2 reads FNYEAQ. This CDR3 comprises 16 residues. The CDR3 sequence is CASSTGGLAGAGEQYF. The CDR3 bases are TGTGCCAGCAGCACGGGGGGACTAGCGGGGGCTGGGGAGCAGTACTTC.

This clone occurred a few times. The chain links TRBV6-1 to TRBJ2-3; D is uncertain. V dropped 8 bases and J dropped 1 base, with 7 bases sitting between them. This CDR3 contains 12 residues. Germline CDR1 and CDR2: MNHNS and SASEGT. The DNA for the CDR3 is TGTGCCAGCCGACGGGGCACAGATACGCAGTATTTT. It yields the protein CASRRGTDTQYF.

This clone was counted many times. The chain links TRBV29-1 to TRBJ1-1; D not resolved. CDR1 is SQVTM and CDR2 is ANQGSEA in the germline V gene. CDR3 length: 12 amino acids. The V gene lost 3 bases and the J gene lost 0 bases, with 5 bases spanning the gap. CDR3 sequence (DNA): TGCAGCGTTGACGGAGTGAACACTGAAGCTTTCTTT. Amino acids: CSVDGVNTEAFF.

This clone was seen ten or more times. CDR3 in amino acids: CASSLVASGANVLTF. CDR3 bases: TGTGCCAGCAGCTTAGTTGCGTCTGGGGCCAACGTCCTGACTTTC. The chain carries TRBV7-2 and TRBJ2-6; D remains unclear. V was shortened by 1 base and J by 1 base, with 5 bases between the two germline ends. The CDR3 is 15 amino acids. Germline CDR1 SGHTA, CDR2 FQGNSA.

This clone has a handful of counts. The chain uses TRBV5-5 and TRBJ1-5; possibly TRBD1 for D (6 bases). V was trimmed by 2 bases and J by 1 base, leaving 10 bases between them. CDR3 length equals 15 residues. CDR1 and CDR2 from the germline V gene are SGHKS and YYEKEE (reference sequence). The CDR3 loop is CASSFTGTSNQPQHF. As DNA, the CDR3 is TGTGCCAGCAGCTTCACCGGGACAAGCAATCAGCCCCAGCATTTT.

A few counts support this clone. The chain carries TRBV5-1 and TRBJ2-3; 9 bases fit TRBD2. Looked up from germline, CDR1 is SGHRS and CDR2 is YFSETQ. This CDR3 region has 16 residues. V lost 2 bases, J lost 4 bases, and 8 bases stayed unmatched. The CDR3 DNA reads as TGCGCCAGCAGCTTTACGGCGGGGGGGCAGGCAGATACGCAGTATTTT. It specifies CASSFTAGGQADTQYF.

This chain connects TRBV19 to TRBJ1-5, with unresolved D. This CDR3 contains 14 residues. CDR1 is LNHDA and CDR2 is SQIVND in the germline V gene (reference sequence). V lost 7 bases, J lost 5 bases, and 15 bases lay in between. Here the CDR3 reads CASKGRSDHQPQHF. The CDR3 region has the DNA TGTGCCAGTAAAGGGAGATCAGATCATCAGCCCCAGCATTTT.

This clone was found a few times. The V and J genes are TRBV4-3 and TRBJ2-5, with a tentative D call TRBD1 (6 bases). This CDR3 contains 15 residues. The V end lost 0 bases, the J end lost 1 base, and 9 bases lay between the germline ends. Germline V CDR1 and CDR2: LGHNA, YSLEER. CDR3 DNA: TGCGCCAGCAGCCAAGAGCAGGGGCGCCAAGAGACCCAGTACTTC. Protein: CASSQEQGRQETQYF.

This clone was recorded at least ten times. J is TRBJ1-2 and V is TRBV19; TRBD1 matches 9 bases. V was clipped by 7 bases and J by 4 bases; unmatched bases: 4. Germline V gene lookup returns CDR1 LNHDA and CDR2 SQIVND (reference sequence). This CDR3 has 13 amino acids. CDR3 sequence: CASTDRGFYGYTF. Written as DNA, the CDR3 is TGTGCCAGTACGGACAGGGGATTCTATGGCTACACCTTC.

This sequence joins TRBV29-1 and TRBJ2-2; tentative D call: TRBD2 (6 bases). The CDR3 runs 15 residues. V was trimmed by 7 bases and J by 1 base, leaving 16 bases between them. Germline CDR1 and CDR2: SQVTM and ANQGSEA. The CDR3 DNA follows: TGCAGCGGAAAAAATAGCGGCGTGAACACCGGGGAGCTGTTTTTT. Translating gives CSGKNSGVNTGELFF.

The V call is TRBV7-2, the J call TRBJ2-5; 8 bases match TRBD1. Judging by the DNA end, TRBJ2-7 fits better; the J call may be wrong. Germline-derived CDR1 and CDR2 are SGHTA and FQGNSA. This CDR3 is built from 16 residues. DNA for the CDR3: TGTGCCAGCAGCTTAGCCTCGGGGACAGGCTCCTACGAGCAGTACTTC. The encoded protein is CASSLASGTGSYEQYF.

V usage is TRBV11-2 and J usage is TRBJ2-3; D not certain. The germline V gene has CDR1 SGHAT and CDR2 FQNNGV. Between the trimmed V and J ends, which lost 1 base and 6 bases, there was a span of 8 bases. There are 13 residues in the CDR3. The CDR3 DNA sequence: TGTGCCAGCAGCTTAGTTGCGGCCGATACGCAGTATTTT. This gives the protein CASSLVAADTQYF.

The chain is built from TRBV5-1 and TRBJ2-5; possible D gene TRBD2, 5 bases. The V end was cut by 5 bases, the J end by 5 bases, with 13 bases between. This CDR3 has 13 residues. CDR1 and CDR2 from the germline V gene are SGHRS and YFSETQ. The CDR3 bases are TGCGCCAGCAGTTTTGGTAGCGTGGAGACCCAGTACTTC. Translated, it gives CASSFGSVETQYF. The full variable domain, in which reference TRBV5-1 and TRBJ2-5 provide the parts outside the CDR3, is KAGVTQTPRYLIKTRGQQVTLSCSPISGHRSVSWYQQTPGQGLQFLFEYFSETQRNKGNFPGRFSGRQFSNSRSEMNVSTLELGDSALYLCASSFGSVETQYFGPGTRLLVL.

This rearrangement joins TRBV7-8 to TRBJ2-3; D possibly corresponds to TRBD2 (5 bases). CDR3 length: 16 residues. Trimming cost V 4 bases and J 2 bases, with 16 bases left between them. The V gene's germline CDR1 is SGHVS and CDR2 FQNEAQ. DNA of the CDR3: TGTGCCAGCAGCTCCCGTCCAGAGGGAAACACAGATACGCAGTATTTT. Translated, it gives CASSSRPEGNTDTQYF. The variable domain in full, completed from reference TRBV7-8 and TRBJ2-3, reads GAGVSQSPRYKVAKRGQDVALRCDPISGHVSLFWYQQALGQGPEFLTYFQNEAQLDKSGLPSDRFFAERPEGSVSTLKIQRTQQEDSAVYLCASSSRPEGNTDTQYFGPGTRLTVL.

This clone was counted ten times or more. The chain employs TRBV11-2 and TRBJ2-7; 8 positions match TRBD1. This CDR3 contains 15 residues. With 5 bases clipped from V and 0 bases from J, the junction kept 6 bases outside the gene matches. Germline CDR1 is SGHAT and CDR2 is FQNNGV. The CDR3 sequence: CASSPRQGTSYEQYF. The CDR3 nucleotides read TGTGCCAGCAGCCCCAGACAGGGGACCTCCTACGAGCAGTACTTC.

This clone was detected a few times. The chain has TRBV6-6 and TRBJ1-6, with D tentatively TRBD1 (5 bases). The ends were cut back, 4 bases at V and 10 bases at J, with 17 bases in the middle. This CDR3 comprises 15 residues. In germline, CDR1 is MNHNY, CDR2 SVGAGI (reference sequence). CDR3 loop: CASSSWPGDGSPLHF. The CDR3 nucleotides read TGTGCCAGCAGTTCCTGGCCGGGGGATGGCTCACCCCTCCACTTT.

The CDR3 sequence: CASSPRPRSGGQETQYF. The CDR3, as DNA: TGCGCCAGCAGTCCCCGACCTCGTAGCGGGGGGCAAGAGACCCAGTACTTC. The chain uses TRBV23-1 and TRBJ2-5, with 10 bases fitting TRBD2. TRBV23-1 is annotated as an ORF whose role is uncertain. With 4 bases clipped from V and 2 bases from J, the junction kept 10 bases outside the gene matches. The CDR3 totals 17 residues.

The gene calls are TRBV18 and TRBJ2-5; TRBD1 matches 7 bases. This CDR3 contains 16 residues. Per germline, CDR1 KGHSH and CDR2 LQKENI. V trimming: 3 bases; J trimming: 4 bases; junction bases outside the gene matches: 11. CDR3 DNA: TGTGCCAGCTCACCTGCCAGGACAGGAGCGGCAGAGACCCAGTACTTC. Protein sequence: CASSPARTGAAETQYF.

This clone was seen ten or more times. The rearrangement joins TRBV19 to TRBJ1-5; the D is unclear. Germline CDR1 is LNHDA and CDR2 is SQIVND (reference sequence). V gave up 3 bases and J gave up 6 bases, with 6 bases separating them. CDR3 length: 12 residues. This chain's CDR3 is CASSIVAQPQHF. The CDR3 coding sequence is TGTGCCAGTAGTATTGTGGCTCAGCCCCAGCATTTT.

In this sample, this clone turned up many times. V and J are TRBV7-9 and TRBJ2-7; no firm D call. The germline CDR1 and CDR2 sequences are SEHNR and FQNEAQ (reference sequence). This CDR3 has 13 amino acids. Trimming removed 1 base at V and 5 bases at J, with 9 bases between. Here the CDR3 reads CASSLGNTDEQYF. The CDR3 coding sequence is TGTGCCAGCAGCTTAGGCAATACGGACGAGCAGTACTTC. Complete variable domain (other parts from reference TRBV7-9 and TRBJ2-7): DTGVSQNPRHKITKRGQNVTFRCDPISEHNRLYWYRQTLGQGPEFLTYFQNEAQLEKSRLLSDRFSAERPKGSFSTLEIQRTEQGDSAMYLCASSLGNTDEQYFGPGTRLTVT.

This clone was detected only a few times. The V gene is TRBV7-2, the J gene TRBJ2-1, with 7 nucleotides matching TRBD1. After removal of 0 bases from V and 7 bases from J, the junction contained 9 bases not matched to a gene. The CDR3 runs to 16 residues. From germline, CDR1 is SGHTA and CDR2 FQGNSA. CDR3 amino acids: CASSLATDRVLNEQFF. CDR3 coding DNA: TGTGCCAGCAGCTTAGCCACAGACAGGGTATTAAATGAGCAGTTCTTC. Full variable domain (outside the CDR3, taken from reference TRBV7-2 and TRBJ2-1): GAGVSQSPSNKVTEKGKDVELRCDPISGHTALYWYRQSLGQGLEFLIYFQGNSAPDKSGLPSDRFSAERTGGSVSTLTIQRTQQEDSAVYLCASSLATDRVLNEQFFGPGTRLTVL.

The V gene is TRBV5-1, the J gene TRBJ1-6; TRBD1 agrees at 7 bases. V trimming: 0 bases; J trimming: 6 bases; junction bases outside the gene matches: 3. Germline V gene data show CDR1 as SGHRS and CDR2 as YFSETQ. This CDR3 region has 15 residues. The CDR3 sequence is CASSLGDSGNSPLHF. The CDR3 DNA is TGCGCCAGCAGCTTGGGGGACAGCGGTAATTCACCCCTCCACTTT. Together with reference TRBV5-1 and TRBJ1-6, the CDR3 gives the full variable domain: KAGVTQTPRYLIKTRGQQVTLSCSPISGHRSVSWYQQTPGQGLQFLFEYFSETQRNKGNFPGRFSGRQFSNSRSEMNVSTLELGDSALYLCASSLGDSGNSPLHFGNGTRLTVT.